This T cell receptor (delta chain) was obtained from a study of gamma-delta T cells after stem cell transplantation. TCRdb applied CATT to the RT-PCR reads for clone calling. The profile shows 10,000 to 12,000 delta-chain clones, around 42% of them singletons. V was pared by 3 bases and J by 2 bases, with 22 bases between. The germline V gene has CDR1 TSWWSYY and CDR2 QGS. CDR3 length equals 18 residues. A few counts support this clone. The chain joins TRDV1 to TRDJ1; maybe TRDD2 (6 bases). This clonotype was sampled from a human donor. It is not recorded whose cells these are; they may come from a transplant donor. Material for sequencing was gamma-delta T cells. CDR3 amino acids: CALGDLHLPPMWTDKLIF. In nucleotides, the CDR3 is TGTGCTCTTGGGGATCTTCACCTTCCCCCGATGTGGACCGATAAACTCATCTTT.